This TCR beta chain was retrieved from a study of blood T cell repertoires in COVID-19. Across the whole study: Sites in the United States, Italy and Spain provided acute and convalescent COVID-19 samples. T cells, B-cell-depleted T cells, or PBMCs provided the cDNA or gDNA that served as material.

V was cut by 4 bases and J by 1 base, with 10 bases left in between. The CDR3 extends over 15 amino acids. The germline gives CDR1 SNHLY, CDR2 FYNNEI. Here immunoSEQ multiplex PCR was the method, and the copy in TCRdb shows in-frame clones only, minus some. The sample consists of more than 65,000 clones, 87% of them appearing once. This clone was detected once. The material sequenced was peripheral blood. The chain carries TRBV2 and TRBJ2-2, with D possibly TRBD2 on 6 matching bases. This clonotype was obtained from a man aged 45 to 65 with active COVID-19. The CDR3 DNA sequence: TGTGCCAGCAGTGGGACGGGAGTGAACACCGGGGAGCTGTTTTTT. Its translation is CASSGTGVNTGELFF.